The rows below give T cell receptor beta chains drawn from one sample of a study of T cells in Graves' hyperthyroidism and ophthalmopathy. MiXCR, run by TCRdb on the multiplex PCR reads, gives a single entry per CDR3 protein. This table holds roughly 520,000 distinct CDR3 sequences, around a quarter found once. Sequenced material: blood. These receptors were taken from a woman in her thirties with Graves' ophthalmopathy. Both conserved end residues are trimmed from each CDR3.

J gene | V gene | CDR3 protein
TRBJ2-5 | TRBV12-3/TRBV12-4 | ASSVHPDGQETQY
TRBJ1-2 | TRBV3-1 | ASSPDSFYGYT
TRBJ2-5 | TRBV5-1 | ASSQEVGGLSGETQY
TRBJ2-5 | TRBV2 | ASTLQQGSAGAQY
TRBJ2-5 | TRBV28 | ATTQRSWTQY
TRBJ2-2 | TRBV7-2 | ASSSGQGNGELF
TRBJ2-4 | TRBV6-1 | ASTAGTGLAKNIQY
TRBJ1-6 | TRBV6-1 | ASSEAWAGAESPLH
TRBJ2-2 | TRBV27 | ASGTGSSGELF
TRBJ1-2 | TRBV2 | ASAERDGYT
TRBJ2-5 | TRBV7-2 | ASSLPESGTQY
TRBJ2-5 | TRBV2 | ASKGTGGPKTQY
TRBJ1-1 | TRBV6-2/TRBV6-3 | ASRRFNTGTSSMNTEAF
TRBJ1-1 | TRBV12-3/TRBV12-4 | ASIYKRGGNTEAF
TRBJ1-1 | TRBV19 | ASSILGQGWTEAF
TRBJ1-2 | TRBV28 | ASSVPTTGAYGYT
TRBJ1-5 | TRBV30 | ASTWGVGQPQH
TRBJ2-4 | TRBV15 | ATNPSVSDKNIQY
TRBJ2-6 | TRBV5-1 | ASSASTGAGANVLT
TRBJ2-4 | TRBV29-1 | SAGAPGNIKY
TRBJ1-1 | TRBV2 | ASSEEAGPFEAF
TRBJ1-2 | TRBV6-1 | ASSQLVGGVNSYGYT
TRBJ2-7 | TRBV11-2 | ASSLLRLGLAPYEQY
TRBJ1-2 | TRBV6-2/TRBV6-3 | ASSSGTFYGYT